The 23 T cell receptor beta chains below come from one sample, sequenced in a study of blood T cell repertoires in COVID-19. The repertoire was sequenced with immunoSEQ multiplex PCR; TCRdb's copy has only in-frame clones and lacks some. Of over 90,000 clones listed, more than 75% are singletons. Sequenced input: peripheral blood. Source of these receptors: a human donor in a cohort sampled during active COVID-19.

The chain uses TRBV6-5 and TRBJ1-3; a weak D match, TRBD1 (6 bases). Germline CDR1 reads MNHEY; CDR2 reads SVGAGI. Trimming removed 7 bases at V and 4 bases at J, with 11 bases between. The CDR3 is 13 residues long. CDR3 bases: TGTGCCAGCACTACAGGGTCCGGAAACACCATATATTTT. Translating gives CASTTGSGNTIYF.

This clone showed up just a few times. The chain employs TRBV10-3 and TRBJ1-5; 7 bases map to TRBD1. This CDR3 is 14 amino acids long. Germline CDR1 reads ENHRY; CDR2 reads SYGVKD. J gave up 6 bases and V 3 bases, and 5 bases lay outside the gene matches. The CDR3 bases are TGTGCCATCAGTGATAGACAGGGAAGTCAGCCCCAGCATTTT. Its translation is CAISDRQGSQPQHF.

The CDR3 DNA follows: TGTGCCAGCAGTCCCGCGGGGGGCGCTGGAGCCAAAAACATTCAGTACTTC. Its protein is CASSPAGGAGAKNIQYF. The rearrangement links TRBV2 to TRBJ2-4; 8 nucleotides agree with TRBD2. Trimming at V came to 5 bases and at J to 0 bases, leaving 9 bases not matched to a gene. The CDR3 sequence is 17 residues long. The germline V gene has CDR1 SNHLY and CDR2 FYNNEI.

The chain uses TRBV2 and TRBJ1-4, with no clear D. Trimming pared 2 bases from V and 8 bases from J, leaving 15 bases between. CDR3 length: 15 residues. The germline V gene has CDR1 SNHLY and CDR2 FYNNEI. The CDR3 coding sequence is TGTGCCAGCAGTGAAACGGGGTCGGTAGGGGAAAAACTGTTTTTT. Amino acid sequence: CASSETGSVGEKLFF.

This rearrangement joins TRBV9 to TRBJ1-2; 8 bases align to TRBD1. Trimming removed 3 bases from V and 8 bases from J; junction bases left unmatched: 9. This CDR3 has 14 residues. Germline lookup yields CDR1 SGDLS and CDR2 YYNGEE. CDR3 protein: CASSAQGGLQGYTF. CDR3 coding DNA: TGTGCCAGCAGCGCACAGGGGGGACTCCAGGGCTACACCTTC.

The CDR3 loop is CASRAGGRYGYTF. The CDR3 nucleotides are TGTGCCAGCAGAGCAGGGGGTCGCTATGGCTACACCTTC. J is TRBJ1-2 and V is TRBV2; TRBD1 matches 7 bases. Trimming cost V 6 bases and J 4 bases; bases outside gene matches: 5. The CDR3 spans 13 residues. The germline V gene encodes CDR1 SNHLY and CDR2 FYNNEI.

This chain connects TRBV2 to TRBJ1-5; D perhaps matches TRBD1 (6 bases). Germline CDR1 SNHLY, CDR2 FYNNEI. CDR3 length equals 15 residues. V was cut by 7 bases and J by 0 bases, with 13 bases left in between. Here the CDR3 DNA reads TGTGCCAGCACCCCGGACAGCCATAGCAATCAGCCCCAGCATTTT. Translating it yields CASTPDSHSNQPQHF.

The V gene is TRBV19, the J gene TRBJ1-6; TRBD1 is a possible D gene (5 bases). There are 15 residues in the CDR3. Trimming pared 8 bases from V and 3 bases from J, leaving 14 bases between. Germline V gives CDR1 LNHDA, CDR2 SQIVND (reference sequence). The DNA for the CDR3 is TGTGCCAGTCAAACCCAGGGACTCTATAATTCACCCCTCCACTTT. It codes for CASQTQGLYNSPLHF.

This clone is termed medium-sized. The chain employs TRBV30 and TRBJ2-1; 8 bases are shared with TRBD1. Germline CDR1 and CDR2: GTSNPN and SVGIG (reference sequence). Germline trimming cut 5 bases from V and 9 bases from J; bases unmatched to any gene: 15. The CDR3 runs 15 residues. The CDR3 is CAWGGAGGRSGEQFF. The CDR3 DNA reads as TGTGCCTGGGGTGGGGCAGGGGGCCGATCAGGTGAGCAGTTCTTC.

The chain is built from TRBV9 and TRBJ2-1, with TRBD2 matching over 12 bases. Trimming cost V 2 bases and J 3 bases; bases outside gene matches: 0. The CDR3 spans 15 residues. In germline, CDR1 is SGDLS, CDR2 YYNGEE. DNA of the CDR3: TGTGCCAGCAGCGTGACTAGCGGGGGCTACAATGAGCAGTTCTTC. The encoded protein is CASSVTSGGYNEQFF.

The V call is TRBV5-5, the J call TRBJ2-1; maybe TRBD1 (5 bases). The CDR3 sequence is 16 residues long. CDR1 and CDR2 from the germline V gene are SGHKS and YYEKEE (reference sequence). V was shortened by 1 base and J by 0 bases, with 11 bases between the two germline ends. CDR3 bases: TGTGCCAGCAGCTTGTTCAGGGCCAGCTCCTACAATGAGCAGTTCTTC. This codes for CASSLFRASSYNEQFF. The variable domain in full, completed from reference TRBV5-5 and TRBJ2-1, reads DAGVTQSPTHLIKTRGQQVTLRCSPISGHKSVSWYQQVLGQGPQFIFQYYEKEERGRGNFPDRFSARQFPNYSSELNVNALLLGDSALYLCASSLFRASSYNEQFFGPGTRLTVL.

CDR3 DNA sequence: TGTGCCAGCACCACGTGGGGCAGTGGTCTCGAGGAGACCCAGTACTTC. Translated: CASTTWGSGLEETQYF. This chain joins TRBV7-9 and TRBJ2-5, with D maybe TRBD1 (5 bases). The CDR3 spans 16 residues. Trimming cost V 7 bases and J 5 bases, with 23 bases left between them. Germline lookup yields CDR1 SEHNR and CDR2 FQNEAQ (reference sequence).

The chain couples TRBV19 to TRBJ1-6; maybe TRBD1 (6 bases). Germline-derived CDR1 and CDR2 are LNHDA and SQIVND (reference sequence). V was cut by 3 bases and J by 10 bases, with 10 bases left in between. The CDR3 has 13 residues. The CDR3 DNA reads as TGTGCCAGTAGTATCTTACAGGGATCACCCCTCCACTTT. Its protein product is CASSILQGSPLHF.

The rearrangement uses TRBV14 and TRBJ2-1, with D possibly TRBD2 on 7 matching bases. The CDR3 has 15 residues. Germline V CDR1 and CDR2: SGHDN, FVKESK. V was clipped by 4 bases and J by 7 bases, with 17 bases between them. DNA for the CDR3: TGTGCCAGCAGCCGCCGTGGGGGGGCAGGTAATGAGCAGTTCTTC. Translated: CASSRRGGAGNEQFF.

This chain uses TRBV7-6 with TRBJ1-2; 8 positions agree with TRBD1. J was trimmed by 2 bases and V by 2 bases; bases with no gene match: 1. CDR3 size: 14 residues. CDR1 is SGHVS, CDR2 FNYEAQ, per germline. The CDR3 loop is CASSLWTGNYGYTF. CDR3 bases: TGTGCCAGCAGCTTATGGACAGGGAACTATGGCTACACCTTC.

J is TRBJ2-1 and V is TRBV9; 8 nucleotides match TRBD2. The CDR3 covers 15 residues. Germline trimming cut 3 bases from V and 2 bases from J; bases unmatched to any gene: 4. CDR1 and CDR2 from the germline V gene are SGDLS and YYNGEE. Written as DNA, the CDR3 is TGTGCCAGCAGCGCCCGGGGGGGCCCCTACAATGAGCAGTTCTTC. As protein: CASSARGGPYNEQFF.

This clone occurred a few times. The J gene is TRBJ2-7, the V gene TRBV2; D is ambiguous. Germline V CDR1 and CDR2: SNHLY, FYNNEI. This CDR3 is 12 amino acids long. Trimming pared 0 bases from V and 7 bases from J, leaving 7 bases between. The CDR3 is CASSEAVREQYF. The CDR3 bases are TGTGCCAGCAGTGAAGCCGTGAGAGAGCAGTACTTC.

The rearrangement joins TRBV29-1 to TRBJ2-7; tentative D call: TRBD2 (5 bases). CDR3 length: 14 residues. Trimming took off 4 bases at V and 5 bases at J, with 18 bases between the two ends. CDR1 and CDR2 (germline): SQVTM, ANQGSEA. CDR3 sequence reads: CSVAQGGVGDEQYF. The CDR3 DNA is TGCAGCGTTGCCCAAGGAGGTGTTGGGGACGAGCAGTACTTC.

The V call is TRBV15, the J call TRBJ2-1; TRBD1 matches 10 bases. Germline V gives CDR1 LNHNV, CDR2 YYDKDF (reference sequence). The CDR3 runs 14 residues. With V trimmed by 4 bases and J by 9 bases, 6 bases remained unmatched. CDR3 amino acids: CATSNRQGATEQFF. As DNA, the CDR3 is TGTGCCACCAGCAACAGACAGGGGGCGACTGAGCAGTTCTTC.

This chain links TRBV5-1 with TRBJ1-6; 8 positions match TRBD1. There are 16 residues in the CDR3. CDR1 is SGHRS and CDR2 is YFSETQ in the germline V gene. Unmatched junction bases numbered 6, after V lost 7 bases and J lost 0 bases. As DNA, the CDR3 is TGCGCCAGCGGACAGGGAGAGAGCTCCTATAATTCACCCCTCCACTTT. Translated, it gives CASGQGESSYNSPLHF.

V is TRBV18 and J is TRBJ1-1; 10 bases agree with TRBD1. Germline-derived CDR1 and CDR2 are KGHSH and LQKENI. This CDR3 spans 15 amino acids. The J segment lost 4 bases and the V segment lost 0 bases, leaving 2 bases of the junction unmatched. CDR3 DNA sequence: TGTGCCAGCTCACCACCGTGGGACAGGGGCACTGAAGCTTTCTTT. Amino acids: CASSPPWDRGTEAFF.

In this sample, this clone turned up once. The chain couples TRBV5-6 to TRBJ2-3; TRBD2 might be the D (6 bases). Per the germline V gene, CDR1 is SGHDT and CDR2 is YYEEEE. The CDR3 is 14 residues long. V was cut by 4 bases and J by 4 bases, with 13 bases left in between. Here the CDR3 reads CASSRASGPDTQYF. CDR3 bases: TGTGCCAGCAGCCGCGCAAGCGGGCCAGATACGCAGTATTTT.

This chain uses TRBV6-5 with TRBJ1-5; D gene uncertain. Germline values: CDR1 MNHEY, CDR2 SVGAGI. The CDR3 has 13 residues. Trimming shortened V by 0 bases and J by 6 bases, and 6 bases separated the two germline ends. The CDR3 loop is CASSYSGSQPQHF. The CDR3 nucleotides read TGTGCCAGCAGTTACTCGGGCAGTCAGCCCCAGCATTTT.